Below, 21 T cell receptor beta chains from the same sample are listed, as sequenced in a study of T cell repertoires in cytomegalovirus infection (dated by TCRdb to between 2018 and 2020). These TCRs are of unknown antigen specificity. The data were produced on an Illumina HiSeq 1500. TCRdb took the public reads, trimmed them with fastp at Q25, ran MiXCR for clone calling and kept in-frame beta chains. Duplicate CDR3 protein sequences are folded into a single record with the most common DNA and genes. Within this sample are about 500,000 distinct CDR3 sequences, with around 35% of them counted one time only. Together, the top ten hold roughly a sixth of the sample. This specimen's treatment or condition label, per the study, means: in vitro stimulation with specific CMV peptide epitopes to enrich CMV-specific T cells. The sample here was cultured PBMCs, taken from culture after CMV antigen stimulation. These receptors were taken from a human donor in good health (CMV status not recorded). Some clones in this sample may be carry-over from other donors' samples.

V is TRBV19 and J is TRBJ2-6, with D unclear. V shed 6 bases and J shed 0 bases, with 6 bases lying between them. The CDR3 has 14 residues. Germline V lookup: CDR1 LNHDA, CDR2 SQIVND (reference sequence). The CDR3 spells CASRKPSGANVLTF. The CDR3 DNA is TGTGCCAGTAGGAAGCCCTCTGGGGCCAACGTCCTGACTTTC.

The chain has TRBV10-2 and TRBJ2-1, with D possibly TRBD2 on 6 matching bases. The germline V gene has CDR1 WSHSY and CDR2 SAAADI. Trimming took off 6 bases at V and 0 bases at J, with 15 bases between the two ends. This CDR3 comprises 16 residues. DNA of the CDR3: TGCGCCAGCAGGCCCTACGGCGGGATCTCCTACAATGAGCAGTTCTTC. Residues: CASRPYGGISYNEQFF.

This clonotype was detected a few times. The chain uses TRBV15 and TRBJ2-2, with D uncertain. Trimming pared 3 bases from V and 0 bases from J, leaving 11 bases between. CDR1 and CDR2 (germline): LNHNV, YYDKDF (reference sequence). The CDR3 is 16 residues long. CDR3 protein: CATSRPGPPNTGELFF. The CDR3 nucleotides are TGTGCCACCAGCAGGCCCGGGCCTCCGAACACCGGGGAGCTGTTTTTT.

The V gene is TRBV11-2, the J gene TRBJ2-1; possibly TRBD2 for D (6 bases). The germline V gene has CDR1 SGHAT and CDR2 FQNNGV. V was clipped by 1 base and J by 1 base, with 8 bases between them. The CDR3 is made up of 15 amino acids. CDR3 DNA sequence: TGTGCCAGCAGCTTAGCTAGCGCATCCTACAATGAGCAGTTCTTC. Translation gives CASSLASASYNEQFF.

This clonotype was detected only a few times. The chain joins TRBV4-1 to TRBJ2-3; D possibly corresponds to TRBD2 (5 bases). V was trimmed by 1 base and J by 7 bases, leaving 15 bases between them. Germline CDR1 and CDR2: MGHRA and YSYEKL. The CDR3 is made up of 15 amino acids. CDR3 sequence (DNA): TGCGCCAGCAGCCAAGTTCGGGATCCGAGACATACGCAGTATTTT. It codes for CASSQVRDPRHTQYF.

This clonotype was detected only a few times. The chain employs TRBV28 and TRBJ2-7; TRBD2 agrees at 7 bases. V shed 2 bases and J 4 bases; nucleotides not matched to a gene: 11. The germline V gene has CDR1 MDHEN and CDR2 SYDVKM. The CDR3 contains 16 residues. The CDR3 spells CASSLGATSAVYEQYV. The CDR3 DNA is TGTGCCAGCAGTTTAGGCGCAACTAGCGCCGTATACGAGCAGTACGTC.

The CDR3, as DNA: TGTGCCAGCTCACCAACTTTGGGCAAGGATGAGCAGTTCTTC. It yields the protein CASSPTLGKDEQFF. This sequence joins TRBV18 and TRBJ2-1; no reliable D call. V dropped 2 bases and J dropped 8 bases, with 13 bases sitting between them. This CDR3 contains 14 residues. Germline V gene data show CDR1 as KGHSH and CDR2 as LQKENI.

The chain joins TRBV28 to TRBJ1-4, with 11 bases identical to TRBD1. The CDR3 has 14 amino acids. Unmatched junction bases numbered 9, after V lost 6 bases and J lost 12 bases. Germline values: CDR1 MDHEN, CDR2 SYDVKM. The CDR3 loop reads CASRTSGQGEELFF. In DNA, the CDR3 is TGTGCCAGCAGAACCTCGGGACAGGGGGAGGAACTGTTTTTT. Using reference TRBV28 and TRBJ1-4 for the parts outside the CDR3, the full variable domain is DVKVTQSSRYLVKRTGEKVFLECVQDMDHENMFWYRQDPGLGLRLIYFSYDVKMKEKGDIPEGYSVSREKKERFSLILESASTNQTSMYLCASRTSGQGEELFFGSGTQLSVL.

The chain has TRBV7-2 and TRBJ2-3; TRBD2 agrees at 9 bases. Germline CDR1 reads SGHTA; CDR2 reads FQGNSA. The V and J ends lost 0 bases and 2 bases, in that order; junction bases with no gene match: 3. This CDR3 region has 16 residues. CDR3 sequence: CASSLASGSATDTQYF. The CDR3 DNA is TGTGCCAGCAGCTTAGCTAGCGGGAGCGCCACAGATACGCAGTATTTT.

The chain joins TRBV29-1 to TRBJ2-5, with TRBD1 matching 8 bases. The CDR3 covers 12 residues. J lost 5 bases, V lost 7 bases, and 6 bases had no gene match. CDR1 is SQVTM and CDR2 is ANQGSEA in the germline V gene. The CDR3 DNA reads as TGCAGCGGAAACAGGGGGGTGGAGACCCAGTACTTC. The encoded protein is CSGNRGVETQYF.

V usage is TRBV7-9 and J usage is TRBJ2-1; 10 bases agree with TRBD2. With V trimmed by 2 bases and J by 2 bases, 9 bases remained unmatched. Per the germline V gene, CDR1 is SEHNR and CDR2 is FQNEAQ (reference sequence). CDR3 length equals 18 residues. Here the CDR3 DNA reads TGTGCCAGCAGCTTAACAAGCGGGAGGGCCAAGACCTACAATGAGCAGTTCTTC. This translates into CASSLTSGRAKTYNEQFF.

The chain recombines TRBV7-9 with TRBJ2-7; D possibly matches TRBD1 or TRBD2 (6 bases each). This CDR3 has 14 amino acids. The germline V gene encodes CDR1 SEHNR and CDR2 FQNEAQ (reference sequence). V lost 5 bases and J 3 bases, leaving 14 bases between the germline ends. In DNA, the CDR3 is TGTGCCAGCAGCCCAAGGGGGGTCAGCTACGAGCAGTACTTC. This translates into CASSPRGVSYEQYF.

This clonotype was counted a few times. The chain joins TRBV12-3 or TRBV12-4 to TRBJ2-2; 12 nucleotides match TRBD2. After removal of 8 bases from V and 5 bases from J, the junction contained 6 bases not matched to a gene. This CDR3 has 15 amino acids. The CDR3 is CASGSSGRGTGELFF. In DNA form, the CDR3 reads TGTGCCAGCGGCTCTAGCGGGAGGGGTACCGGGGAGCTGTTTTTT.

The rearrangement joins TRBV6-5 to TRBJ2-6; TRBD1 is a possible D gene (6 bases). The CDR3 runs to 16 residues. Trimming removed 6 bases at V and 4 bases at J, with 16 bases between. Germline V lookup: CDR1 MNHEY, CDR2 SVGAGI. CDR3 sequence reads: CASSREQGAGANVLTF. CDR3 in DNA: TGTGCCAGCAGCCGGGAACAGGGAGCAGGGGCCAACGTCCTGACTTTC.

V is TRBV19 and J is TRBJ1-1; unclear D gene. V lost 7 bases, J lost 1 base, and 13 bases lay in between. Germline V gene data show CDR1 as LNHDA and CDR2 as SQIVND (reference sequence). The CDR3 has 14 amino acids. The CDR3 here is CASTKHAWNTEAFF. The CDR3 DNA reads as TGTGCCAGTACCAAACACGCCTGGAACACTGAAGCTTTCTTT.

This clonotype was detected many times. In DNA form, the CDR3 reads TGTGCCAGCAGCTTAGAAGGATTAACAGATACGCAGTATTTT. Residues: CASSLEGLTDTQYF. The genes are TRBV7-2 and TRBJ2-3, with unresolved D. Deletions cut 1 base from V and 3 bases from J, with 8 bases between. This CDR3 comprises 14 residues. Germline assignment: CDR1 SGHTA and CDR2 FQGNSA.

This clonotype has more than one count but fewer than ten. The rearrangement uses TRBV27 and TRBJ1-5, with unresolved D. The V gene lost 5 bases and the J gene lost 4 bases, with 12 bases spanning the gap. The germline V gene encodes CDR1 MNHEY and CDR2 SMNVEV (reference sequence). The CDR3 has 14 amino acids. CDR3: CASSTGRLNQPQHF. CDR3 nucleotide sequence: TGTGCCAGCAGTACCGGACGTTTAAATCAGCCCCAGCATTTT.

This clonotype has a handful of counts. The chain uses TRBV7-6 and TRBJ2-3; a weak D match, TRBD2 (6 bases). The ends were cut back, 8 bases at V and 3 bases at J, with 15 bases in the middle. Germline V lookup: CDR1 SGHVS, CDR2 FNYEAQ. The CDR3 runs to 14 residues. CDR3 DNA sequence: TGTGCCAGCGGACTGTACGGGAGTACAGATACGCAGTATTTT. Translated: CASGLYGSTDTQYF.

This chain connects TRBV20-1 to TRBJ2-1; D is unclear. With 3 bases removed from V and 8 bases from J, the gap between germline ends came to 11 bases. The CDR3 has 12 residues. Germline V lookup: CDR1 DFQATT, CDR2 SNEGSKA (reference sequence). CDR3 bases: TGCAGTGCTAGTCGCCCAAACGATGAGCAGTTCTTC. This codes for CSASRPNDEQFF.

This chain connects TRBV7-3 to TRBJ1-2; D gene ambiguous. The germline V gene encodes CDR1 SGHTA and CDR2 FQGTGA. This CDR3 comprises 15 residues. With 5 bases removed from V and 1 base from J, the gap between germline ends came to 14 bases. As DNA, the CDR3 is TGTGCCAGCAGCGCCATGGGGATGGTTAACTATGGCTACACCTTC. It codes for CASSAMGMVNYGYTF.

This clonotype came up a few times. This chain links TRBV7-6 with TRBJ2-1, with 7 positions matching TRBD2. This CDR3 is 17 amino acids long. The J segment lost 4 bases and the V segment lost 7 bases, leaving 16 bases of the junction unmatched. Germline values: CDR1 SGHVS, CDR2 FNYEAQ. The CDR3 DNA reads TGTGCCAGCACCTCCCGTAGGGAGGGCCCTAGTTACAATGAGCAGTTCTTC. Protein sequence: CASTSRREGPSYNEQFF.